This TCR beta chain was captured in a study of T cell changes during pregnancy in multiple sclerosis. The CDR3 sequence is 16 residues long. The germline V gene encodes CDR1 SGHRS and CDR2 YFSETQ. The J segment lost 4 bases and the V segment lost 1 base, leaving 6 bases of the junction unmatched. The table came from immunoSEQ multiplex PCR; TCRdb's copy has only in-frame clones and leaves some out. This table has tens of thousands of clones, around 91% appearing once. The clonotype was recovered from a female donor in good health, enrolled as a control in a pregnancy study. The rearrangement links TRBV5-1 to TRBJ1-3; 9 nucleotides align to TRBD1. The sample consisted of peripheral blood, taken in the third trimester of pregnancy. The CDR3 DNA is TGCGCCAGCAGCTTGTCCCGGACAGGGGCAGGAAACACCATATATTTT. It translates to CASSLSRTGAGNTIYF.